The source of this T cell receptor (beta chain) is a study of shared clonotypes between healthy human individuals. All participating donors were Caucasian adults from Nashville, Tennessee. General study findings and limits: Estimated clonotype richness was generally higher in naive than memory subsets.

V lost 6 bases and J 4 bases, leaving 4 bases between the germline ends. Germline values: CDR1 MDHEN, CDR2 SYDVKM. This CDR3 is built from 11 residues. About this clone: As yet, its antigen is unknown.

Original methodology: ImmunoSEQ only sent back junction sequences with no quality scores, so filtering was done differently. Clones were read by immunoSEQ multiplex PCR, and TCRdb kept only the in-frame ones, dropping some. V, J and clone size are taken as reported in that table, and D and trimming were inferred from the DNA itself. Of around 690,000 clones listed, 80% to 95% are singletons. This TCR came from a man younger than 35 in good health. Some clones in this sample may be carry-over from other donors' samples. This rearrangement joins TRBV28 to TRBJ1-5, with D unresolved. The sample consisted of memory CD8+ T cells from PBMCs. Subset reported: CD45RO+ cells pooled with CCR7-negative TemRA cells. The CDR3 DNA is TGTGCCAGCAGGGATAATCAGCCCCAGCATTTT. It codes for CASRDNQPQHF.